This TCR beta chain is from a study of blood T cell repertoires in COVID-19. Across the study: Whether acute or convalescent, the COVID-19 samples came from the United States, Italy and Spain. T cells, B-cell-depleted T cells, or PBMCs supplied cDNA or gDNA.

Authors' data handling: Researchers report that nucleated cell counts were estimated from reference gene primer amplification. Sequencing used immunoSEQ multiplex PCR; TCRdb keeps in-frame clones, though not all of them. The DNA gave D and trimming, while V, J and clone size come from that table. This repertoire shows 60,000 to 85,000 clones, 80% found once; its top ten account for roughly 12%. Per germline, CDR1 KGHDR and CDR2 SFDVKD. The CDR3 consists of 17 residues. The germline V and J ends were trimmed by 5 bases and 4 bases, with 20 bases remaining between them. V and J are TRBV24-1 and TRBJ2-1, with D perhaps TRBD1 (5 bases). This TCR was recovered from a human donor in a cohort sampled during active COVID-19. Sequencing was carried out using peripheral blood. The CDR3 nucleotides read TGTGCCACCAGTGCGGTCCAGGGTCGATCGGATTACAATGAGCAGTTCTTC. This sequence encodes CATSAVQGRSDYNEQFF.